The table lists the clone carrying this T cell receptor beta chain with a few counts. This entry comes from a study of blood T cell repertoires in COVID-19. The wider study: Whether acute or convalescent, the COVID-19 samples came from the United States, Italy and Spain. In each case, the material was cDNA or gDNA derived from T cells, B-cell-depleted T cells, or PBMCs.

There are 13 residues in the CDR3. CDR1 MNHNY and CDR2 SVGAGI come from the germline V gene (reference sequence). V shed 6 bases and J shed 2 bases, with 10 bases lying between them. Study processing details: Estimation of nucleated cell counts was performed using reference gene primer amplification. This table comes from immunoSEQ multiplex PCR, and its TCRdb copy is limited to in-frame clones, with some not included. V, J and clone size were drawn from that table, and D and trimming were deduced from the DNA. The sample contains 68,000 or so clones, about 91% of which appear only once. The chain recombines TRBV6-6 with TRBJ1-1; TRBD1 might be the D (5 bases). This TCR derives from a woman in her 70s with acute or convalescent COVID-19. Source material: peripheral blood. The chain's CDR3 is CASSGQPNTEAFF. CDR3 bases: TGTGCCAGCAGCGGACAACCAAACACTGAAGCTTTCTTT.